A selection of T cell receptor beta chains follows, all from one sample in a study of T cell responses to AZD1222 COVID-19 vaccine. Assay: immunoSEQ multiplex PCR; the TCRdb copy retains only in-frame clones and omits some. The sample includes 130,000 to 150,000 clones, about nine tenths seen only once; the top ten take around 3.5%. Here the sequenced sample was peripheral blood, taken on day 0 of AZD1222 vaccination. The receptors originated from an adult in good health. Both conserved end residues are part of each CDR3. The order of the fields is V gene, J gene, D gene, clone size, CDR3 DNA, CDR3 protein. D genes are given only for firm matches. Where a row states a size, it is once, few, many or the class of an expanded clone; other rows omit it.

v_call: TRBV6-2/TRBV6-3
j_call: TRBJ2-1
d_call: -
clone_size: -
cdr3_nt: TGTGCCAGCAGTTACCTCCAGGGCAATGAGCAGTTCTTC
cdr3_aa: CASSYLQGNEQFF

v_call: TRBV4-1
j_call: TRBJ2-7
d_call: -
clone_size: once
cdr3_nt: TGCGCCAGCAGCCAAAATCTTGGTTTCCCCTACGAGCAGTACTTC
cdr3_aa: CASSQNLGFPYEQYF

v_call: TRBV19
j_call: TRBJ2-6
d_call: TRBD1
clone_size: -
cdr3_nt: TGTGCCAGTAGTTTAGGACAGGCTTCCTCTGGGGCCAACGTCCTGACTTTC
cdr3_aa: CASSLGQASSGANVLTF

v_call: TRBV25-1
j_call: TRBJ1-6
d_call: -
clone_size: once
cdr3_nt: TGTGCCAGCAGTTTCGAGTTCAATTCACCCCTCCACTTT
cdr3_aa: CASSFEFNSPLHF

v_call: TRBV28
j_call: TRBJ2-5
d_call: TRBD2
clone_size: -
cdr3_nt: TGTGCCAGCAGTCCTAGCGGGGGTCAGACCCAGTACTTC
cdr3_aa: CASSPSGGQTQYF

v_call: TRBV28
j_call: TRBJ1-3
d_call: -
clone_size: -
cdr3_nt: TGTGCCAGCAGTTTGCTTTTAGGGGCGGGTGGGAACACCATATATTTT
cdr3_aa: CASSLLLGAGGNTIYF

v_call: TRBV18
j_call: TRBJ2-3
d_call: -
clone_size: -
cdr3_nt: TGTGCCAGCTCACCACCAACCCACACGGCTGCAAGTACGCAGTATTTT
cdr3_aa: CASSPPTHTAASTQYF

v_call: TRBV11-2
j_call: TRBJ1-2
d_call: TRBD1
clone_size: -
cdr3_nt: TGTGCCAGCAGCCAACGGGACAGCTTTTATGGCTACACCTTC
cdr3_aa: CASSQRDSFYGYTF

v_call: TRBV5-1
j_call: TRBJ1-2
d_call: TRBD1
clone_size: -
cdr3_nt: TGCGCCAGCAGCTTGGAGGGACAGGGCTATGGCTACACCTTC
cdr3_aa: CASSLEGQGYGYTF

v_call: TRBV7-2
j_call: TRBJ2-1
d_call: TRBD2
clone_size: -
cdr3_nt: TGTGCCAGCAGCAAAGGACTAGCGGGAGGTTCCTACAATGAGCAGTTCTTC
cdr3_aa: CASSKGLAGGSYNEQFF

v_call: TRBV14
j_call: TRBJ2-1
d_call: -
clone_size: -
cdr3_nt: TGTGCCAGCAGCCAAGATTGGGCAGGGTTAGGTGAGCAGTTCTTC
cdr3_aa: CASSQDWAGLGEQFF

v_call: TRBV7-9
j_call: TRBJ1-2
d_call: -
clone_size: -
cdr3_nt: TGTGCCAGCAGCTTCACGACGGAGATCTATGGCTACACCTTC
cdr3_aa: CASSFTTEIYGYTF

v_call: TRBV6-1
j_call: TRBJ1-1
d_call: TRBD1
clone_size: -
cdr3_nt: TGTGCCAGCAGTGACAGAGGGGGGACAGCTGAAGCTTTCTTT
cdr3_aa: CASSDRGGTAEAFF

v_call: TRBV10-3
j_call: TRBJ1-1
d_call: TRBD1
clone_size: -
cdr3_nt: TGTGCCACCTTGACAGGGGGGGGAACTGAAGCTTTCTTT
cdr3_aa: CATLTGGGTEAFF

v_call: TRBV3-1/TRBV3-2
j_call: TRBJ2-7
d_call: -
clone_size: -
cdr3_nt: TGTGCCAGCAGCCAAGTCCCATCCTACGAGCAGTACTTC
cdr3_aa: CASSQVPSYEQYF

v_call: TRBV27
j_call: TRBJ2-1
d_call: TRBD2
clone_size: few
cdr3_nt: TGTGCCAGCTGCCCTCGACCACTAGCGGGAGGACACAATGAGCAGTTCTTC
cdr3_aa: CASCPRPLAGGHNEQFF

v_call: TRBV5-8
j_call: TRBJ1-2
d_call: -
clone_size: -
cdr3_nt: TGTGCCAGCAGCTTAATCTCAGGGGCCAAAAGGGACTATGGCTACACCTTC
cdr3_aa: CASSLISGAKRDYGYTF

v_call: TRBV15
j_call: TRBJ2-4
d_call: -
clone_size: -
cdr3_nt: TGTGCCACCAGCAGAGGAGGGATGGGGGCCAAAAACATTCAGTACTTC
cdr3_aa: CATSRGGMGAKNIQYF

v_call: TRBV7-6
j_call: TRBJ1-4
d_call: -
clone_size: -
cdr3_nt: TGTGCCAGCAAAAATGGGGGGTTTAATGAAAAACTGTTTTTT
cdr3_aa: CASKNGGFNEKLFF

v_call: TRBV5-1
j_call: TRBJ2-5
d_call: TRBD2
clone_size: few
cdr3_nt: TGCGCCAGCAGCTTCGGGCTAGCGGGGACAAAAGAGACCCAGTACTTC
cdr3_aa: CASSFGLAGTKETQYF

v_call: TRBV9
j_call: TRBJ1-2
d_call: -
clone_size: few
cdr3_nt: TGTGCCAGCAGCGCCTCCGGGAGAGACTATGGCTACACCTTC
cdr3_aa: CASSASGRDYGYTF

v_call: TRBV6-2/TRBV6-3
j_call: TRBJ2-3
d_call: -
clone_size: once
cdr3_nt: TGTGCCAGCAGTTCCGCCGAGGGGGTAGATACGCAGTATTTT
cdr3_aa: CASSSAEGVDTQYF

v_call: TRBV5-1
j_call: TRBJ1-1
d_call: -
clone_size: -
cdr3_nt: TGCGCCAGCAGCTTTCAATTGAACACTGAAGCTTTCTTT
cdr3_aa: CASSFQLNTEAFF

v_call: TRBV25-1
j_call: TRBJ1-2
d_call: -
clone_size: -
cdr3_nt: TGTGCCAGCAGTGAGTGGAGAGTCAGAGGCAACTATGGCTACACCTTC
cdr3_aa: CASSEWRVRGNYGYTF

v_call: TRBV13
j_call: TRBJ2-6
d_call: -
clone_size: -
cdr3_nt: TGTGCCAGCAGCTCGATCTCTGGGGCCAACGTCCTGACTTTC
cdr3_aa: CASSSISGANVLTF

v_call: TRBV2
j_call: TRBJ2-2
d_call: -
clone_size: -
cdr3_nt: TGTGCCAGCAGTGGCGATCCGAGGGGAACCAGAAACACCGGGGAGCTGTTTTTT
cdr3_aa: CASSGDPRGTRNTGELFF

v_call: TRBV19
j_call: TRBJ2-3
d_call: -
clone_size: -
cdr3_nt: TGTGCCAGTAGTCAGCGGCAGAGTACAGATACGCAGTATTTT
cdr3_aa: CASSQRQSTDTQYF

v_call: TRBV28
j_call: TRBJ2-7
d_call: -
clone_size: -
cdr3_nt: TGTGCCAGCAGCCTACCGGCCCCGACCTACGAGCAGTACTTC
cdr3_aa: CASSLPAPTYEQYF

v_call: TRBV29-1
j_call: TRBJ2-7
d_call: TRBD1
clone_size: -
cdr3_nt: TGCAGCCCCCAAGGACAGGAATCCTACGAGCAGTACTTC
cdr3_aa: CSPQGQESYEQYF

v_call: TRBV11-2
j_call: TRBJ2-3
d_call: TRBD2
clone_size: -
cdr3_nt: TGTGCCAGCAGCCCTGGACTAGCGGGGGCCTACACAGATACGCAGTATTTT
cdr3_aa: CASSPGLAGAYTDTQYF

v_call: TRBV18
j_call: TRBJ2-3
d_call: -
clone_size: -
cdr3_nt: TGTGCCAGCTCACCAATCCCAACAGATACGCAGTATTTT
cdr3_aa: CASSPIPTDTQYF

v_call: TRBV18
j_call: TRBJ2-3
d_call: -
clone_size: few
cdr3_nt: TGTGCCAGCTCACCAGGGGCAACAGATACGCAGTATTTT
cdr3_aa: CASSPGATDTQYF

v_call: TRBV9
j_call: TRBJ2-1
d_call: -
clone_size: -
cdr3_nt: TGTGCCAGCAGCGTAAGCACCGGCGGGAACTACAATGAGCAGTTCTTC
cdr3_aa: CASSVSTGGNYNEQFF

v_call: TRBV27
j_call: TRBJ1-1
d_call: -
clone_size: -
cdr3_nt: TGTGCCAGCAGCTTATACAGGGACACTGAAGCTTTCTTT
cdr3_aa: CASSLYRDTEAFF

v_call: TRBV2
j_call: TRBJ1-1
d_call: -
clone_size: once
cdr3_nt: TGTGCCAGCAGTGGGCGACTGGGAAATACTGAAGCTTTCTTT
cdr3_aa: CASSGRLGNTEAFF

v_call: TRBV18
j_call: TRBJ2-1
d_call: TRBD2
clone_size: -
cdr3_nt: TGTGCCAGCTCCCCCCTTACTAGCGGGAGGGGCTATGAGCAGTTCTTC
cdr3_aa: CASSPLTSGRGYEQFF

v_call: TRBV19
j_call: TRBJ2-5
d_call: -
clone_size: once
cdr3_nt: TGTGCCAGTAGTATCCCCCCTGCAACCCTTATGACCCAAGAGACCCAGTACTTC
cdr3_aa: CASSIPPATLMTQETQYF

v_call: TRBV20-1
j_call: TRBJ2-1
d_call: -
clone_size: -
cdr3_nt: TGCAGTGCTAGTAGGTGGGGGGCCTACAATGAGCAGTTCTTC
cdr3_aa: CSASRWGAYNEQFF

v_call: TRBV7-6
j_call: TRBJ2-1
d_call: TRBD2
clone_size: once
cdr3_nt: TGTGCCAGCAGCTTGATCGTCCGACTAGCGGGAGGGCCGTTTCGCAATGAGCAGTTCTTC
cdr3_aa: CASSLIVRLAGGPFRNEQFF

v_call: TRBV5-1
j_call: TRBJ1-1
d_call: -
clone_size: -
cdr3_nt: TGCGCCAGCAGCCAACCAGGGTTGACTGAAGCTTTCTTT
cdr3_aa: CASSQPGLTEAFF

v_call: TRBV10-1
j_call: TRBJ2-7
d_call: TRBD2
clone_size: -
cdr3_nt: TGCGCCAGCAGTCGACTAGCTCCCCCTTACGAGCAGTACTTC
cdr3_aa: CASSRLAPPYEQYF

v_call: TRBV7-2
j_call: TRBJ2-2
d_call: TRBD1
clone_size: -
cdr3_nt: TGTGCCAGCAGCGAAGGGGGACAGATTAACACCGGGGAGCTGTTTTTT
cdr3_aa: CASSEGGQINTGELFF

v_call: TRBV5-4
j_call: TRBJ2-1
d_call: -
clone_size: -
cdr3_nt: TGTGCCAGCAGCGCCGGGACCACCTACAATGAGCAGTTCTTC
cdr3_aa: CASSAGTTYNEQFF

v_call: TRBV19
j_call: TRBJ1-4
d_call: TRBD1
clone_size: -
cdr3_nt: TGTGCCAGTACAGGGGGCGGCGAAAAACTGTTTTTT
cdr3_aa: CASTGGGEKLFF

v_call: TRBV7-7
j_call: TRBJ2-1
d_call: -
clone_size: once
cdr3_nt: TGTGCTAGCAGCTTAACGTTAGGCGGGCCAAACAATGAGCAGTTCTTC
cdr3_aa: CASSLTLGGPNNEQFF

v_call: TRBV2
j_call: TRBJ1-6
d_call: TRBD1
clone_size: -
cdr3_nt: TGTGCCAGCAGTAGGACAGGGGTAATTAATTCACCCCTCCACTTT
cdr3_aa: CASSRTGVINSPLHF

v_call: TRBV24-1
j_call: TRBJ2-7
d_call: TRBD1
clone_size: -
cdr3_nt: TGTGCCACCAGTGACTTGACGGGACAGGAGAGCTCCTACGAGCAGTACTTC
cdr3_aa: CATSDLTGQESSYEQYF

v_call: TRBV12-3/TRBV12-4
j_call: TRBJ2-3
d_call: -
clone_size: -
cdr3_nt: TGTGCCAGCATAGGGGCAGATACGCAGTATTTT
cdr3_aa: CASIGADTQYF

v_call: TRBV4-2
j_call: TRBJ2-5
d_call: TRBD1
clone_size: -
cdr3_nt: TGTGCCAGCAGCCAACTGACAGGGGGCCTCCAAGAGACCCAGTACTTC
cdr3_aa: CASSQLTGGLQETQYF

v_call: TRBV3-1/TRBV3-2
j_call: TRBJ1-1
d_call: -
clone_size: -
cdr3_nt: TGTGCCAGCAGCCTCAATATACTGGGTGCTGAAGCTTTCTTT
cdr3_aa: CASSLNILGAEAFF

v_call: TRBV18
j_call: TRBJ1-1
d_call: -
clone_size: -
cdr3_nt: TGTGCCAGCTCACCCCCTCTGGGGGTAGGTGAAGCTTTCTTT
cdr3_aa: CASSPPLGVGEAFF

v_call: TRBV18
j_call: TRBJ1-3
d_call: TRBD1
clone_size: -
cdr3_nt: TGTGCCAGCTCGTCCCAGGGGGCTGGAAACACCATATATTTT
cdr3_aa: CASSSQGAGNTIYF

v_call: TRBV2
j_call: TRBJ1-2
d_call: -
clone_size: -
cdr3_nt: TGTGCCAGCAGTGGAAGGGGGAGGAACTATGGCTACACCTTC
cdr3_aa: CASSGRGRNYGYTF

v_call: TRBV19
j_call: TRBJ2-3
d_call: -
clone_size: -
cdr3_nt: TGTGTCAGTAGTATTCTCTCCACAGATACGCAGTATTTT
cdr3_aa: CVSSILSTDTQYF

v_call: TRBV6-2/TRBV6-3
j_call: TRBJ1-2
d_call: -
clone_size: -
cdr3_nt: TGTGCCAGCAGCCGACCGGGGATCGACTATGGCTACACCTTC
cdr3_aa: CASSRPGIDYGYTF